This TCR beta chain is from a study of T cell responses to AZD1222 COVID-19 vaccine (dated by TCRdb to the early 2020s). With regard to the full study: TCR sequencing was performed for 230 to 250 trial participants, of whom some 200 were given two doses of AZD1222 and roughly 25 were given two doses of MenACWY control vaccine. Trial participants were enrolled by age into subgroups of 18-55, 56-69 and 70-plus years, and around 150, 28 and 57 TCR-sequenced participants, respectively, were included in these subgroups.

The CDR3 regions of human TCRbeta chains were subjected to immunosequencing. Turning to the authors' computational methods: Repertoire TCRs were matched against a reference library of SARS-CoV-2-specific TCRs generated with the MIRA antigen-specificity platform. Breadth was defined as the fraction of unique TCRs that were SARS-CoV-2-associated. Depth was defined as the fraction of total T cells that were SARS-CoV-2-associated. Each spike-specific TCR was assigned to its reactive spike region and to a CD4 or CD8 class using the MIRA data. Log10-transformed breadth and depth values were compared by one-way ANOVA with Sidak's multiple comparisons tests. TCRdb retrieved this table from immuneACCESS and kept in-frame rearrangements only. Not all clones are present; in checked studies, unresolved V genes account for under half, and no reason is known for the remainder. From that table come the V and J calls and clone size; the DNA was used to work out D and trimming. In all, the sample holds 95,000 to 100,000 clones, and 87% of those were seen once. The ten largest make up 10% of the sample.

As to this clone: The target of this receptor is not known. No base quality values were provided; no much bigger clone lies one nucleotide off.

Study-level results and caveats: A significant rise in spike-specific TCR breadth and depth was observed after two AZD1222 doses relative to day 0 and relative to MenACWY recipients. In the small 56-69-year group, the increase in depth fell short of significance, most likely because of low power. Reportedly, close to half of the unique spike-specific TCRs recognized epitopes lying outside the regions that are mutated in the B.1.351 and B.1.1.7 variants. Most participants were white British and females outnumbered males, and the authors suggested that clonal diversity may have been underestimated. Conclusions about previously exposed vaccinees are limited because only five to seven AZD1222 recipients were SARS-CoV-2 seropositive at baseline. Because no day 14 peak-response samples were available, the repertoires could be characterized only after the peak T cell response. CD4 TCRs associated with the vaccine covered the entire spike protein, and the dominant responses were in regions 160-218 and 743-854.

The time point label for this specimen denotes: about 28 days (+/-7) after the second vaccine dose. AZD1222 recipients with second doses at about 4 weeks or about 12 weeks were pooled, because spike-specific TCR depth and breadth did not differ between schedules. Vaccinee samples came from UK trials COV001 and COV002, including a single-blind randomized controlled phase 2/3 trial of AZD1222 (ChAdOx1 nCoV-19) in healthy adults. For TCRbeta chain sequencing, PBMC samples from trial participants were taken at day 0 and at day 28 after the second dose. The sample here was peripheral blood, taken 28 days after the second AZD1222 dose. This clonotype originated in an adult who received the AZD1222 COVID-19 vaccine.

The nucleotides read TGTGCCAGCACCCAATATATTAATCAGCCCCAGCATTTT. Protein translation: CASTQYINQPQHF. The V gene is TRBV7-2 and the J gene is TRBJ1-5, with no D gene named confidently. The junction shows trimming of 7 bases on V and 4 bases on J, plus 11 bases between the germline ends. Counted from cysteine to phenylalanine, this CDR3 has 13 amino acids. Just CDR3 DNA is preserved here, 39 bases in frame from base 1. Taken from the germline V gene, the CDR1 and CDR2 loops are SGHTA and FQGNSA.